The 25 T cell receptor beta chains reported below all come from one sample, sequenced in a study of T cell repertoires in cytomegalovirus infection. In TCRdb, the reads were re-called with MiXCR into one record per CDR3 protein. The sample yields some 300,000 distinct CDR3 sequences, about 9.2% seen once. The sample comprised PBMCs. The receptors come from a human donor in good health (CMV status not recorded). Some clones in this sample may be carry-over from other donors' samples.

There are many counts of this clonotype. J is TRBJ2-3 and V is TRBV14, with D perhaps TRBD2 (5 bases). Germline CDR1 is SGHDN and CDR2 is FVKESK. This CDR3 contains 16 residues. V gave up 1 base and J gave up 1 base, with 12 bases separating them. The CDR3 sequence: CASSQVQGRGTDTQYF. The DNA of the CDR3 is TGTGCCAGCAGCCAAGTTCAAGGGCGGGGCACAGATACGCAGTATTTT. Full variable domain (outside the CDR3, taken from reference TRBV14 and TRBJ2-3): EAGVTQFPSHSVIEKGQTVTLRCDPISGHDNLYWYRRVMGKEIKFLLHFVKESKQDESGMPNNRFLAERTGGTYSTLKVQPAELEDSGVYFCASSQVQGRGTDTQYFGPGTRLTVL.

The table lists this clonotype with a few counts. V and J are TRBV19 and TRBJ1-5; tentatively, D is TRBD1 (5 bases). V was trimmed by 5 bases and J by 5 bases, leaving 16 bases between them. Germline CDR1 and CDR2: LNHDA and SQIVND (reference sequence). The CDR3 runs to 15 residues. In nucleotides, the CDR3 is TGTGCCAGTAGTGACATACAGGAAACCCATCAGCCCCAGCATTTT. Encoded protein: CASSDIQETHQPQHF.

This clonotype has at least ten counts. The chain employs TRBV5-4 and TRBJ1-1, with a possible D match to TRBD1 (5 bases). Germline CDR1 and CDR2: SGHNT and YYREEE (reference sequence). V lost 0 bases and J lost 1, with 10 bases in between. The CDR3 runs 15 residues. In DNA, the CDR3 is TGTGCCAGCAGCTTGGAGGGACGGAGGAACACTGAAGCTTTCTTT. It is translated as CASSLEGRRNTEAFF.

This clonotype was detected only a few times. The V gene is TRBV20-1, the J gene TRBJ1-2; D possibly corresponds to TRBD1 (5 bases). The V and J ends lost 4 bases and 4 bases respectively, with 19 bases between them. Germline V lookup: CDR1 DFQATT, CDR2 SNEGSKA (reference sequence). This CDR3 spans 15 amino acids. The CDR3 loop reads CSATRPGDRGYGYTF. In DNA, the CDR3 is TGCAGTGCTACCAGACCCGGGGACCGCGGCTATGGCTACACCTTC.

There are many counts of this clonotype. V and J are TRBV12-3 or TRBV12-4 and TRBJ1-5, with a tentative D call TRBD1 (6 bases). V was pared by 7 bases and J by 4 bases, with 14 bases between. This CDR3 has 14 amino acids. CDR3 region: CASTLQGINQPQHF. DNA for the CDR3: TGTGCCAGCACCTTACAGGGAATTAATCAGCCCCAGCATTTT.

The genes are TRBV20-1 and TRBJ2-1; 9 bases line up with TRBD1. From germline, CDR1 is DFQATT and CDR2 SNEGSKA (reference sequence). The length of the CDR3 is 16 residues. V trimming: 0 bases; J trimming: 7 bases; junction bases outside the gene matches: 10. The CDR3 nucleotides read TGCAGTGCTAGAGATCCGGGACAGGGTTTGAAGAATGAGCAGTTCTTC. This translates into CSARDPGQGLKNEQFF.

This clonotype was detected a few times. The chain carries TRBV29-1 and TRBJ2-4; TRBD2 matches 11 bases. V shed 7 bases and J 6 bases; nucleotides not matched to a gene: 5. Germline CDR1 reads SQVTM; CDR2 reads ANQGSEA. CDR3 length equals 13 residues. CDR3 DNA: TGCAGCGCAGTGACTAGCGGGGTAAACATTCAGTACTTC. It yields the protein CSAVTSGVNIQYF.

This clonotype came up many times. This chain links TRBV10-3 with TRBJ2-1, with a tentative D call TRBD2 (6 bases). In germline, CDR1 is ENHRY, CDR2 SYGVKD. The CDR3 is 12 residues long. With 10 bases removed from V and 5 bases from J, the gap between germline ends came to 12 bases. CDR3 loop: CASGVSNNEQFF. CDR3 DNA sequence: TGTGCCAGCGGGGTAAGCAACAATGAGCAGTTCTTC.

This clonotype was recorded many times. The rearrangement uses TRBV12-3 or TRBV12-4 and TRBJ1-3; 7 bases map to TRBD1. Losses at the gene ends were 5 bases for V and 4 bases for J; bases not matched to a gene: 2. This CDR3 is built from 13 residues. The CDR3 sequence: CASSMDRGNTIYF. CDR3 in DNA: TGTGCCAGCAGTATGGACAGGGGAAACACCATATATTTT.

This clonotype was recorded a few times. The rearrangement uses TRBV20-1 and TRBJ1-6; a weak D match, TRBD1 (6 bases). This CDR3 has 15 residues. Trimming left V 2 bases short and J 6 bases short, with 14 bases between. Per germline, CDR1 DFQATT and CDR2 SNEGSKA (reference sequence). Here the CDR3 reads CSARQQGVGNSPLHF. The CDR3 coding sequence is TGCAGTGCTAGACAACAGGGAGTAGGTAATTCACCCCTCCACTTT.

The V gene is TRBV5-6, the J gene TRBJ1-2; maybe TRBD1 (6 bases). Germline values: CDR1 SGHDT, CDR2 YYEEEE. Trimming stripped 5 bases from V and 0 bases from J, with 11 bases between. The CDR3 covers 14 residues. The CDR3 nucleotides read TGTGCCAGCAGTACAGGGAAAACTAACTATGGCTACACCTTC. Translating gives CASSTGKTNYGYTF. The variable domain in full, completed from reference TRBV5-6 and TRBJ1-2, reads DAGVTQSPTHLIKTRGQQVTLRCSPKSGHDTVSWYQQALGQGPQFIFQYYEEEERQRGNFPDRFSGHQFPNYSSELNVNALLLGDSALYLCASSTGKTNYGYTFGSGTRLTVV.

In this sample, this clonotype turned up many times. This chain joins TRBV20-1 and TRBJ1-2; a weak D match, TRBD1 (6 bases). This CDR3 spans 12 amino acids. CDR1 and CDR2 from the germline V gene are DFQATT and SNEGSKA (reference sequence). Trimming removed 5 bases from V and 4 bases from J, with 11 bases in between. Written as DNA, the CDR3 is TGCAGTGCTTGGGACACCATCTATGGCTACACCTTC. Translation gives CSAWDTIYGYTF.

This clonotype was found many times. The chain uses TRBV6-4 and TRBJ2-1; 9 bases are a match to TRBD1. The CDR3 contains 16 residues. Germline trimming cut 3 bases from V and 3 bases from J; bases unmatched to any gene: 6. Germline CDR1 reads MRHNA; CDR2 reads SNTAGT. In DNA, the CDR3 is TGTGCCAGCAGTGAACAGGGGACAGGGCGCTACAATGAGCAGTTCTTC. It specifies CASSEQGTGRYNEQFF.

The rearrangement links TRBV5-1 to TRBJ2-7; D tentatively reads TRBD1 or TRBD2 (5 bases each). The CDR3 has 14 residues. Germline lookup yields CDR1 SGHRS and CDR2 YFSETQ. The ends were cut back, 0 bases at V and 6 bases at J, with 13 bases in the middle. The CDR3: CASSLDSGPGEQYF. CDR3 sequence (DNA): TGCGCCAGCAGCTTGGATTCGGGGCCGGGCGAGCAGTACTTC.

In this sample, this clonotype turned up many times. The chain employs TRBV19 and TRBJ1-2; D perhaps matches TRBD1 (6 bases). Germline V gene data show CDR1 as LNHDA and CDR2 as SQIVND (reference sequence). The CDR3 totals 10 residues. Trimming took off 10 bases at V and 5 bases at J, with 8 bases between the two ends. The CDR3 coding sequence is TGTGCCACCCAGGGGTATGGCTACACCTTC. Protein: CATQGYGYTF.

This clonotype was picked up many times. The chain is built from TRBV7-2 and TRBJ2-1, with 9 bases identical to TRBD2. CDR3 length equals 15 residues. V lost 1 base to trimming and J lost 7 bases; unmatched junction nucleotides: 5. Looked up from germline, CDR1 is SGHTA and CDR2 is FQGNSA. The CDR3 reads CASSLGGLARNEQFF. The CDR3 DNA sequence: TGTGCCAGCAGCTTAGGGGGACTAGCTAGGAATGAGCAGTTCTTC.

This clonotype was recorded a few times. The rearrangement links TRBV29-1 to TRBJ2-7; D gene ambiguous. Trimming left V 2 bases short and J 0 bases short, with 5 bases between. Germline V gene sequence: CDR1 SQVTM, CDR2 ANQGSEA. The length of the CDR3 is 12 residues. CDR3 amino acids: CSVETSSYEQYV. The CDR3 DNA reads TGCAGCGTTGAAACGAGCTCCTACGAGCAGTACGTC.

This clonotype occurred many times. CDR3 loop: CASSYPGQGPYNEQFF. The DNA for the CDR3 is TGTGCCAGCAGTTACCCGGGACAGGGGCCCTACAATGAGCAGTTCTTC. The chain combines TRBV6-2 or TRBV6-3 with TRBJ2-1; 10 positions agree with TRBD1. Germline-derived CDR1 and CDR2 are MNHEY and SVGEGT. This CDR3 is 16 amino acids long. V shed 2 bases and J 2 bases; nucleotides not matched to a gene: 3.

The table lists this clonotype with a few counts. The V gene is TRBV6-2 or TRBV6-3, the J gene TRBJ2-1; D unresolved. The CDR3 loop spans 14 amino acids. V lost 7 bases and J lost 1, with 11 bases in between. The germline CDR1 and CDR2 sequences are MNHEY and SVGEGT. Written as DNA, the CDR3 is TGTGCCAGCACACCGGCGGCTTCCTACAATGAGCAGTTCTTC. Its protein product is CASTPAASYNEQFF.

A few counts support this clonotype. J is TRBJ2-5 and V is TRBV20-1; TRBD1 agrees at 9 bases. The germline V gene encodes CDR1 DFQATT and CDR2 SNEGSKA (reference sequence). The V and J ends lost 6 bases and 1 base, in that order; junction bases with no gene match: 6. The CDR3 consists of 14 residues. CDR3 amino acids: CSAQDRGTQETQYF. The CDR3 DNA follows: TGCAGTGCCCAGGACAGGGGTACCCAAGAGACCCAGTACTTC.

This clonotype was seen at least ten times. The rearrangement joins TRBV4-2 to TRBJ2-5; tentative D call: TRBD2 (6 bases). The CDR3 totals 14 residues. CDR1 is LGHNA and CDR2 is YNFKEQ in the germline V gene. V was shortened by 2 bases and J by 5 bases, with 12 bases between the two germline ends. The CDR3 sequence is CASSQTSTGETQYF. The CDR3 DNA reads TGTGCCAGCAGCCAAACTAGCACGGGTGAGACCCAGTACTTC.

V gene TRBV20-1 combines with J gene TRBJ2-7; the D gene is possibly TRBD2 (5 bases). Germline V gene lookup returns CDR1 DFQATT and CDR2 SNEGSKA (reference sequence). Trimming removed 6 bases from V and 3 bases from J, with 24 bases in between. The CDR3 consists of 16 residues. CDR3 protein: CSALPERSLVYYEQYF. DNA of the CDR3: TGCAGTGCCCTCCCGGAGCGGTCACTCGTTTACTACGAGCAGTACTTC.

This clonotype has only a few counts. The chain employs TRBV6-2 or TRBV6-3 and TRBJ2-2, with 9 bases that match TRBD1. Trimming took 4 bases from V and 5 from J; bases not matched to a gene: 5. The CDR3 has 15 amino acids. Germline V gene data show CDR1 as MNHEY and CDR2 as SVGEGT. In DNA, the CDR3 is TGTGCCAGCAGTTTCAACAGGGGGCCGACCGGGGAGCTGTTTTTT. It specifies CASSFNRGPTGELFF.

As regards this clonotype: A clone one base away is much larger, so this may be a read error. The J gene is TRBJ2-6, the V gene TRBV6-6; D is unresolved. Germline-derived CDR1 and CDR2 are MNHNY and SVGAGI (reference sequence). This CDR3 spans 16 amino acids. Trimming left V 7 bases short and J 0 bases short, with 13 bases between. The CDR3 region is CASIRKLSSGANVLTF. CDR3 DNA: TGTGCCAGCATACGTAAACTTTCCTCTGGGGCCAACGTCCTGACTTTC.

The V call is TRBV10-2, the J call TRBJ2-5; 12 nucleotides match TRBD2. V was clipped by 4 bases and J by 5 bases; unmatched bases: 5. The CDR3 sequence is 15 residues long. CDR1 and CDR2 from the germline V gene are WSHSY and SAAADI. The CDR3 coding sequence is TGCGCCAGCAGTGCTGGGGGGACTAGCGGGGAGACCCAGTACTTC. Translated, it gives CASSAGGTSGETQYF.